What follows are 22 T cell receptor beta chains derived from one specimen sequenced in a study of blood T cell repertoires in COVID-19. The table came from immunoSEQ multiplex PCR; TCRdb's copy has only in-frame clones and leaves some out. The sample lists 30,000 to 40,000 clones, around 85% occurring once. Sample: peripheral blood. The source of these receptors is a man aged 45-65 years with active COVID-19.

This chain joins TRBV10-3 and TRBJ2-1, with 11 bases aligning to TRBD2. V was clipped by 0 bases and J by 4 bases; unmatched bases: 5. The CDR3 has 17 residues. Germline V gene sequence: CDR1 ENHRY, CDR2 SYGVKD. This CDR3 is CAISESNSGGVYNEQFF. In nucleotides, the CDR3 is TGTGCCATCAGTGAGTCGAATAGCGGGGGGGTGTACAATGAGCAGTTCTTC.

This chain joins TRBV3-1 (or the pseudogene TRBV3-2) and TRBJ1-2; 8 nucleotides match TRBD1. This CDR3 is built from 14 residues. Unmatched junction bases numbered 6, after V lost 3 bases and J lost 6 bases. Per the germline V gene, CDR1 is LGHDT and CDR2 is YNNKEL (reference sequence). CDR3 region: CASSHRTGRDGYTF. CDR3 DNA: TGTGCCAGCAGCCATCGGACAGGGAGGGATGGCTACACCTTC.

The rearrangement joins TRBV6-2 or TRBV6-3 to TRBJ2-5; 8 bases align to TRBD2. Germline V gives CDR1 MNHEY, CDR2 SVGEGT. The CDR3 runs 16 residues. The V and J ends lost 0 bases and 7 bases, in that order; junction bases with no gene match: 10. The CDR3 region has the DNA TGTGCCAGCAGTTACTCGACTAGCGCGGTTTTTGGGACCCAGTACTTC. It specifies CASSYSTSAVFGTQYF.

This clone has just one count. The rearrangement joins TRBV3-1 (or the pseudogene TRBV3-2) to TRBJ2-5; TRBD2 matches at 7 bases. V trimming: 4 bases; J trimming: 4 bases; junction bases outside the gene matches: 9. CDR1 LGHDT and CDR2 YNNKEL come from the germline V gene (reference sequence). This CDR3 comprises 15 residues. CDR3 in DNA: TGTGCCAGCAGCCCCAGGACTAGGGGTAGAGAGACCCAGTACTTC. Protein sequence: CASSPRTRGRETQYF.

The V call is TRBV18, the J call TRBJ1-6; no firm D call. Germline CDR1 and CDR2: KGHSH and LQKENI. The CDR3 spans 14 residues. V was pared by 3 bases and J by 8 bases, with 11 bases between. The chain's CDR3 is CASSPTEGDSPLHF. The CDR3 nucleotides are TGTGCCAGCTCACCTACGGAGGGAGATTCACCCCTCCACTTT.

The chain is built from TRBV9 and TRBJ1-1; a possible D gene is TRBD1 (6 bases). V dropped 0 bases and J dropped 4 bases, with 10 bases sitting between them. This CDR3 is 14 amino acids long. Germline V gene sequence: CDR1 SGDLS, CDR2 YYNGEE. The CDR3: CASSVGGGGTEAFF. As DNA, the CDR3 is TGTGCCAGCAGCGTAGGGGGAGGGGGCACTGAAGCTTTCTTT.

The V gene is TRBV18, the J gene TRBJ2-7; unclear D gene. Trimming pared 4 bases from V and 2 bases from J, leaving 9 bases between. The CDR3 length is 13 residues. The V gene's germline CDR1 is KGHSH and CDR2 LQKENI. CDR3 coding DNA: TGTGCCAGCTCACTAGACAAGACCTACGAGCAGTACTTC. It translates to CASSLDKTYEQYF.

This clone was recorded once. This sequence joins TRBV6-5 and TRBJ2-1; the match to TRBD2 covers 7 bases. The CDR3 runs 14 residues. From germline, CDR1 is MNHEY and CDR2 SVGAGI. CDR3 loop: CAVGRESSYNEQFF. DNA of the CDR3: TGTGCTGTTGGGAGGGAGAGCTCCTACAATGAGCAGTTCTTC.

V is TRBV12-3 or TRBV12-4 and J is TRBJ2-1; D is unclear. There are 11 residues in the CDR3. The germline V and J ends were trimmed by 7 bases and 8 bases, with 9 bases remaining between them. CDR3 nucleotides: TGTGCCAGCATTCGCCGGGATGAGCAGTTCTTC. Its protein is CASIRRDEQFF.

V usage is TRBV12-5 and J usage is TRBJ1-1, with 9 positions matching TRBD1. Germline CDR1 is LGHNT and CDR2 is FRNRAP. The CDR3 is 16 residues long. With V trimmed by 1 base and J by 3 bases, 6 bases remained unmatched. DNA for the CDR3: TGTGCTAGTGGTTTGGGTTGGGACAGGGTAGACACTGAAGCTTTCTTT. This translates into CASGLGWDRVDTEAFF.

The genes are TRBV5-1 and TRBJ2-3; possibly TRBD1 for D (5 bases). Trimming stripped 0 bases from V and 1 base from J, with 15 bases between. Germline CDR1 and CDR2: SGHRS and YFSETQ. The CDR3 sequence is 17 residues long. The DNA for the CDR3 is TGCGCCAGCAGCTTGGTTCAGGGCGTAGAAGGCACAGATACGCAGTATTTT. Amino acid sequence: CASSLVQGVEGTDTQYF. Based on the CDR3 plus reference TRBV5-1 and TRBJ2-3, the full variable domain is KAGVTQTPRYLIKTRGQQVTLSCSPISGHRSVSWYQQTPGQGLQFLFEYFSETQRNKGNFPGRFSGRQFSNSRSEMNVSTLELGDSALYLCASSLVQGVEGTDTQYFGPGTRLTVL.

The J gene is TRBJ1-1, the V gene TRBV6-5, with D tentatively TRBD1 (6 bases). The CDR3 spans 16 residues. Between the trimmed V and J ends, which lost 0 bases and 0 bases, there was a span of 11 bases. In germline, CDR1 is MNHEY, CDR2 SVGAGI. The CDR3 region is CASSYSRGGLNTEAFF. For the CDR3, the DNA is TGTGCCAGCAGTTACTCGAGGGGGGGTTTGAACACTGAAGCTTTCTTT.

The chain uses TRBV7-7 and TRBJ2-5; a possible D gene is TRBD1 (5 bases). The CDR3 spans 15 residues. Germline loops: CDR1 SSHAT, CDR2 FNYEAQ (reference sequence). V was clipped by 2 bases and J by 1 base, with 11 bases between them. The CDR3 spells CASSLSGRGQETQYF. CDR3 in DNA: TGTGCCAGCAGCTTAAGTGGAAGGGGCCAAGAGACCCAGTACTTC.

The chain uses TRBV4-3 and TRBJ2-2, with TRBD1 matching over 9 bases. Germline CDR1 reads LGHNA; CDR2 reads YSLEER. The CDR3 has 16 amino acids. The V segment lost 1 base and the J segment 5 bases; nucleotides outside the gene matches: 5. The CDR3 sequence is CASSQVQGAWTGELFF. CDR3 nucleotides: TGCGCCAGCAGCCAAGTACAGGGGGCCTGGACCGGGGAGCTGTTTTTT.

This clone was counted only a few times. A read error may account for a junction end that differs from germline. V is TRBV13 and J is TRBJ1-2, with 10 bases fitting TRBD1. The CDR3 is 16 residues long. CDR1 is PRHDT, CDR2 FYEKMQ, per germline (reference sequence). The CDR3 region is CASSLGVWETGGRGAF. The DNA for the CDR3 is TGTGCCAGCAGCTTAGGTGTATGGGAGACAGGGGGCCGGGGGGCCTTC.

The V gene is TRBV3-1 (or the pseudogene TRBV3-2), the J gene TRBJ2-1, with D uncertain. The CDR3 has 16 residues. CDR1 is LGHDT, CDR2 YNNKEL, per germline (reference sequence). Trimming left V 2 bases short and J 8 bases short, with 19 bases between. The CDR3 DNA is TGTGCCAGCAGCCAAAACCCCGGCTCCCTTCGGGATGAGCAGTTCTTC. Translated: CASSQNPGSLRDEQFF.

This chain connects TRBV15 to TRBJ2-5; 13 bases fit TRBD2. CDR3 size: 17 residues. Germline V gives CDR1 LNHNV, CDR2 YYDKDF (reference sequence). Unmatched junction bases numbered 11, after V lost 5 bases and J lost 5 bases. The CDR3 sequence is CATSVETSGGRLETQYF. DNA for the CDR3: TGTGCCACCAGCGTAGAGACTAGCGGGGGGCGTCTGGAGACCCAGTACTTC.

V gene TRBV7-9 combines with J gene TRBJ1-5; maybe TRBD1 (6 bases). V lost 5 bases and J 3 bases, leaving 11 bases between the germline ends. Germline V gives CDR1 SEHNR, CDR2 FQNEAQ (reference sequence). This CDR3 contains 14 residues. CDR3 loop: CASSPGQFNQPQHF. Here the CDR3 DNA reads TGTGCCAGCAGCCCAGGACAGTTCAATCAGCCCCAGCATTTT.

The chain joins TRBV19 to TRBJ2-3; 9 bases are a match to TRBD2. This CDR3 spans 15 amino acids. The junction had 6 bases not matched to a gene; V was cut back by 6 bases and J by 2 bases. Germline V CDR1 and CDR2: LNHDA, SQIVND (reference sequence). The chain's CDR3 is CASRSGGTFTDTQYF. The CDR3 nucleotides are TGTGCCAGTAGGAGCGGGGGGACTTTCACAGATACGCAGTATTTT. The complete variable domain, with remaining parts taken from reference TRBV19 and TRBJ2-3, reads DGGITQSPKYLFRKEGQNVTLSCEQNLNHDAMYWYRQDPGQGLRLIYYSQIVNDFQKGDIAEGYSVSREKKESFPLTVTSAQKNPTAFYLCASRSGGTFTDTQYFGPGTRLTVL.

The chain combines TRBV27 with TRBJ2-3, with D tentatively TRBD2 (6 bases). The germline V gene has CDR1 MNHEY and CDR2 SMNVEV (reference sequence). Trimming removed 0 bases at V and 8 bases at J, with 18 bases between. CDR3 length: 16 amino acids. This CDR3 reads CASSLSGEGGVFTQYF. The CDR3, as DNA: TGTGCCAGCAGTTTATCTGGCGAGGGAGGCGTCTTTACGCAGTATTTT.

In regard to this clone: This specimen includes other DNA sequences encoding the same CDR3. The genes are TRBV5-4 and TRBJ2-4; the match to TRBD1 covers 12 bases. There are 17 residues in the CDR3. The germline V gene encodes CDR1 SGHNT and CDR2 YYREEE (reference sequence). Losses at the gene ends were 4 bases for V and 3 bases for J; bases not matched to a gene: 8. CDR3 sequence reads: CASSRGQGAGDKNIQYF. For the CDR3, the DNA is TGTGCCAGCAGCCGGGGACAGGGGGCAGGGGACAAAAACATTCAGTACTTC.

This rearrangement joins TRBV28 to TRBJ2-5; D is ambiguous. The V and J ends lost 4 bases and 0 bases respectively, with 12 bases between them. The germline V gene has CDR1 MDHEN and CDR2 SYDVKM. The CDR3 has 15 amino acids. The CDR3 sequence is CASSSQVIYQETQYF. As DNA, the CDR3 is TGTGCCAGCAGTTCTCAGGTTATTTACCAAGAGACCCAGTACTTC.